The text below deals with one T cell receptor (beta chain). Original processing methods: Researchers report that nucleated cell counts were estimated from reference gene primer amplification. Profiling relied on immunoSEQ multiplex PCR, and the TCRdb table lists in-frame clones only, not all of them. The V and J calls and clone size are taken from that table; D and trimming were inferred from the DNA. The sample has around 150,000 clones, 60% to 80% seen once. The data belong to a study of blood T cell repertoires in COVID-19. Study-wide context: Whether acute or convalescent, the COVID-19 samples came from the United States, Italy and Spain. Nucleic acid was either cDNA or gDNA, and it came from T cells, B-cell-depleted T cells, or PBMCs.

V was pared by 2 bases and J by 8 bases, with 4 bases between. Germline lookup yields CDR1 MNHEY and CDR2 SVGAGI. The CDR3 loop spans 12 amino acids. The source is a man between 65 and 79 years old with acute or convalescent COVID-19. This chain joins TRBV6-5 and TRBJ1-6; D uncertain. Sequencing was done on a sample of peripheral blood. The CDR3 bases are TGTGCCAGCAGTTACGTAGATTCACCCCTCCACTTT. Translating it yields CASSYVDSPLHF.